This T cell receptor (beta chain) was sequenced during a study of regulatory T cells in long-lasting Graves disease. The sample's time point: persistent/refractory GD, antithyroid drugs over 5 years with positive TRAb. Researchers made the TCR library from RNA that was extracted from PBMCs. The CDR3 length is 16 residues. V was shortened by 5 bases and J by 5 bases, with 18 bases between the two germline ends. Germline loops: CDR1 SEHNR, CDR2 FQNEAQ (reference sequence). Library construction for TCR beta used iRepertoire HTBI primers and Arm-PCR of CDR3 regions. TCRdb reprocessed the multiplex PCR reads with MiXCR, giving one entry per CDR3 protein. Of 700,000 or so distinct CDR3 sequences listed, 25% to 35% are singletons.

V and J are TRBV7-9 and TRBJ2-2, with D tentatively TRBD1 or TRBD2 (5 bases each). Sequencing used peripheral blood mononuclear cells (PBMCs), obtained when the disease was refractory, from a patient treated with antithyroid drugs. The clonotype was recovered from a female donor with Graves disease. CDR3 sequence (DNA): TGTGCCAGCAGCCCACTCGGCAGGGAGTTTACCGGGGAGCTGTTTTTT. It specifies CASSPLGREFTGELFF.